This TCR beta chain was obtained from a study of CD8 T cells in Susac syndrome (dated by TCRdb to the late 2010s). The study in broad terms: The study used repertoire sequencing to test whether antigen drove CD8+ T cell activation and differentiation in Susac syndrome. The clonality of the CD8+ T cell repertoire was compared across about a dozen healthy donors, around 14 Susac syndrome patients and around 16 multiple sclerosis patients.

Broad study findings and their caveats: The number of individuals in the TCR sequencing and HLA analysis was acknowledged as relatively small.

Details on this clonotype: Its antigen target is currently unknown. One base away there is no much larger clone; base qualities are not given.

Trimming at the junction amounts to 6 bases on V and 0 bases on J, and the germline ends lie 12 bases apart. Reading the germline V gene (reference sequence) gives CDR1 DFQATT and CDR2 SNEGSKA. The CDR3 numbers 13 residues from cysteine through phenylalanine. Only the CDR3 DNA is retained, 39 bases long and in frame from the first base. Peripheral blood CD8+ and CD4+ T cells from healthy donors, Susac syndrome patients and multiple sclerosis patients were profiled by high-throughput TCR beta sequencing. The healthy donors served as controls matched for age and sex. Bulk CD8+ and CD4+ T cells were purified by magnetic negative isolation, whereas CD8+ TEMRA cells were enriched by FACS. Blood was collected in EDTA tubes and processed within 24 hours, with PBMCs isolated through density gradient centrifugation. PBMCs intended for TCR sequencing were cryopreserved in liquid nitrogen and were subsequently thawed in a 37 degrees C water bath. A purity of at least 90% was achieved for sorted or isolated CD4+, CD8+ and CD8+ TEMRA cells.

RNA was extracted using the RNeasy kit, and roughly 0.5 to 1 microgram was reverse transcribed with random hexamers. The immunoSEQ multiplex PCR assay, which covers 54 Vbeta and 13 Jbeta segments, was used to amplify TCR beta CDR3 regions. PCR amplification bias was corrected by using a synthetic template baseline for primer optimization and computational correction. The paper's data handling went like this. Reads were annotated to V, D and J genes according to IMGT and were analyzed with immunoSEQ Analyzer, with only productive sequences retained. Clonality was calculated as one minus the Shannon entropy normalized by log2 of the number of productive unique sequences. For each patient and control, public and private clones were evaluated among the 100 most prevalent clones. A clone was defined as Susac-specific if it was absent from the healthy and MS cohorts, from roughly 990 published viral clones and from other ImmuneACCESS disease sequences. Through fastp at Q25 and MiXCR, TCRdb rebuilt clones from the public reads, retaining in-frame beta chains. Records with the same CDR3 protein are collapsed into one entry carrying the most frequent genes and DNA. These V and J calls derive from TCRdb rather than the authors' analysis. Present in this sample are approximately 140,000 distinct CDR3 sequences, around 94% of which were seen just once. The ten largest clonotypes hold 0.27% of the sample.

This TCR derives from a human donor in good health. The chain is encoded by TRBV20-1 joined to TRBJ2-7; the D gene is possibly TRBD1, with 6 bases matching. Input material: CD8+ T cells from PBMCs. The CDR3 protein sequence reads: CSAKDRNSYEQYF. The DNA sequence follows: TGCAGTGCGAAAGACAGGAACTCCTACGAGCAGTACTTC.